A selection of T cell receptor beta chains follows, all from one sample in a study of T cell repertoires in cytomegalovirus infection. These receptors' targets are unknown. A single record per CDR3 protein comes from TCRdb applying MiXCR to the reads. The sample has fewer than 1,000,000 distinct CDR3 sequences; roughly a third are singletons. The specimen comprised cultured CD8+ T cells from PBMCs, sampled from culture after CMV antigen stimulation. Every receptor here comes from a human donor in good health (CMV status not recorded). Some clones in this sample may be carry-over from other donors' samples. Each CDR3 is given with its conserved first and last residue. A D gene is named only where the DNA matches it firmly. Size is omitted from some rows. Given values are once, few, many or a class for expanded clones.

>TRBJ1-1|-|TRBV4-1|-
TGCGCCAGCAGCCAGTACCCGGGACAAAGGAACACTGAAGCTTTCTTT
CASSQYPGQRNTEAFF
>TRBJ2-7|-|TRBV19|TRBD2
TGTGCCAGTAGTAAAACTAGCGGGGGGCCTATCCACGAGCAGTACTTC
CASSKTSGGPIHEQYF
>TRBJ2-2|-|TRBV15|-
TGTGCCACCAGCAGGTCGGACGGAGAAAAATACATCGGGGAGCTGTTTTTT
CATSRSDGEKYIGELFF
>TRBJ1-1|-|TRBV9|TRBD1
TGTGCCAGCAGGGGGAGGACAGGCGATGGGAACACTGAAGCTTTCTTT
CASRGRTGDGNTEAFF
>TRBJ2-5|-|TRBV19|-
TGTGCCAGTAGTATGAACCGGGCGATGGGGACCCAGTACTTC
CASSMNRAMGTQYF
>TRBJ2-5|many|TRBV7-6|-
TGTGCCAGCAGCTTAGTGGTCGGGGACCACGGGACCCAGTACTTC
CASSLVVGDHGTQYF
>TRBJ1-5|-|TRBV27|-
TGTGCGAGCAGTGGAGGCCAGGGCGGGGTGGGGAGCAATCAGCCCCAGCATTTT
CASSGGQGGVGSNQPQHF
>TRBJ2-1|-|TRBV6-6|TRBD1
TGTGCCAGCATGACAGGGATTAGCTCCTACAATGAGCAGTTCTTC
CASMTGISSYNEQFF
>TRBJ2-1|-|TRBV20-1|TRBD2
TGCAGTGCTAGACTCTCCCCGGGGGGGGCCCCTTGGGATGAGCAGTTCTTC
CSARLSPGGAPWDEQFF
>TRBJ1-1|-|TRBV4-1|-
TGCGCCGGCAGCCAAGTGTTTGACAGACTGAACACTGAAGCTTTCTTT
CAGSQVFDRLNTEAFF
>TRBJ1-2|many|TRBV7-2|-
TGTGCCAGCACCGATAACGGCAGGGGAGGCGGCTACACCTTC
CASTDNGRGGGYTF
>TRBJ2-7|few|TRBV5-1|TRBD2
TGCGCCAGCAGCCGGCGGGGGGAGGGTTACGAGCAGTACTTC
CASSRRGEGYEQYF
>TRBJ1-2|-|TRBV29-1|-
TGCAGCGTTGAAGATCTTGGCAACAACTATGGCTACACCTTC
CSVEDLGNNYGYTF
>TRBJ1-5|few|TRBV9|-
TGTGCCAGCAGCGTAGAGGGAGATAGCAATCAGCCCCAGCATTTT
CASSVEGDSNQPQHF
>TRBJ1-1|-|TRBV19|-
TGTGCCAGTAGTGGGTACAGGGCAGAAGCTTTCTTT
CASSGYRAEAFF
>TRBJ2-2|-|TRBV11-2|-
TGTGCCAGCAGTTTACGTCAGCTAGCGAACACCGGGGAGCTGTTTTTT
CASSLRQLANTGELFF
>TRBJ2-2|few|TRBV29-1|-
TGCAGCGTTGAGGTCACCGGGGAGCTGTTTTTT
CSVEVTGELFF
>TRBJ2-1|-|TRBV6-6|-
TGTGCCAGCAGTCCGGACGCCGCGGGGCAGTTCTTC
CASSPDAAGQFF
>TRBJ2-1|-|TRBV12-3/TRBV12-4|-
TGTGCCAGCAGTTCCCCTTGGACATTTAGAACTCGTTCCTACAATGAGCAGTTCTTC
CASSSPWTFRTRSYNEQFF
>TRBJ1-2|few|TRBV12-3/TRBV12-4|-
TGTGCCAGCATCCTACGGGGGGAAGAAGGCTACACCTTC
CASILRGEEGYTF
>TRBJ2-5|-|TRBV27|-
TGTGCCAGCAGTTCCCGGGACATCCAAGAGACCCAGTACTTC
CASSSRDIQETQYF
>TRBJ1-4|-|TRBV28|TRBD1
TGTGCCAGCAAGGACAGGGAATCAACTAATGAAAAACTGTTTTTT
CASKDRESTNEKLFF
>TRBJ2-3|-|TRBV7-2|TRBD2
TGTGCCAGCAGCTCAGTTGGGCGGGGGGAGGGAGATACGCAGTATTTT
CASSSVGRGEGDTQYF
>TRBJ2-1|few|TRBV6-5|-
TGTGCCAGCTCTAGCAGATATTACAATGAGCAGTTCTTC
CASSSRYYNEQFF
>TRBJ2-1|many|TRBV6-2/TRBV6-3|-
TGTGCCAGCAGTTACGGGGTTAATGAGCAGTTCTTC
CASSYGVNEQFF
>TRBJ2-2|-|TRBV13|TRBD2
TGTGCCGCGCGCCAGCGGGGCCAGAACACCGGGGAGCTGTTTTTT
CAARQRGQNTGELFF
>TRBJ2-1|many|TRBV7-6|TRBD2
TGTGCCAGCAGCTTAGCGACTAGCGGGGGGCGAAATGAGCAGTTCTTC
CASSLATSGGRNEQFF
>TRBJ2-5|few|TRBV4-1|-
TGCGCCAGCAGCCAAGGGACAAGCGACCAAGAGACCCAGTACTTC
CASSQGTSDQETQYF
>TRBJ2-7|-|TRBV6-5|TRBD1
TGTGCCAGCAGTTACGGACAGGTATACGAGCAGTACTTC
CASSYGQVYEQYF
>TRBJ1-1|few|TRBV7-8|-
TGTGCCAGCAGCTTAGATGTATCCGACACTGAAGCTTTCTTT
CASSLDVSDTEAFF
>TRBJ1-2|-|TRBV19|-
TGTGCCAGTAGGCGGCCCGGCGCCTCACCGGGGGGGGAGATCTATGGCTACACCTTC
CASRRPGASPGGEIYGYTF
>TRBJ2-2|-|TRBV5-6|-
TGTGCCAGCAGCTTGCTTTTTGAGGTCACCGGGGAGCTGTTTTTT
CASSLLFEVTGELFF
>TRBJ2-3|few|TRBV9|-
TGTGCCAGCAGCGTACCCCCCCATCCCTTT
CASSVPPHPF
>TRBJ1-2|-|TRBV29-1|TRBD1
TGCAGCGCCATCGGGACAGGGGGTTCTAACTATGGCTACACCTTC
CSAIGTGGSNYGYTF